Each of the 15 T cell receptor beta chains below was sequenced from the same sample in a study of cytomegalovirus exposure and HLA in healthy donors. 60 Vbeta and 13 Jbeta primers were used in PCR. Produced via immunoSEQ multiplex PCR; TCRdb's table is partial and in-frame only. This table has about 150,000 clones, more than 75% appearing once. Source material: PBMCs. The source of these receptors is a woman between 18 and 29 years old in good health and CMV-seronegative.

The gene calls are TRBV19 and TRBJ2-4, with 7 bases identical to TRBD1. Germline values: CDR1 LNHDA, CDR2 SQIVND (reference sequence). The CDR3 is 15 amino acids. Trimming at V came to 6 bases and at J to 8 bases, leaving 13 bases not matched to a gene. CDR3 amino acids: CASRRTGDPVDIQYF. DNA of the CDR3: TGTGCCAGTAGACGAACAGGGGACCCCGTAGACATTCAGTACTTC.

This chain uses TRBV9 with TRBJ2-7; a possible D gene is TRBD2 (5 bases). The CDR3 length is 13 residues. CDR1 and CDR2 from the germline V gene are SGDLS and YYNGEE. V was shortened by 7 bases and J by 1 base, with 12 bases between the two germline ends. The CDR3 protein is CASGSQPSYEQYF. In DNA form, the CDR3 reads TGTGCCAGCGGGAGTCAACCTTCCTACGAGCAGTACTTC.

This clone appeared a single time. V gene TRBV7-3 combines with J gene TRBJ2-7; TRBD2 agrees at 7 bases. The CDR3 has 14 amino acids. Germline CDR1 is SGHTA and CDR2 is FQGTGA. Trimming took 0 bases from V and 6 from J; bases not matched to a gene: 5. The CDR3 here is CASSLTGGKGEQYF. In DNA, the CDR3 is TGTGCCAGCAGCTTAACGGGAGGGAAGGGCGAGCAGTACTTC. The whole variable domain, filled in from reference TRBV7-3 and TRBJ2-7, reads GAGVSQTPSNKVTEKGKYVELRCDPISGHTALYWYRQSLGQGPEFLIYFQGTGAADDSGLPNDRFFAVRPEGSVSTLKIQRTERGDSAVYLCASSLTGGKGEQYFGPGTRLTVT.

There are many counts of this clone. V usage is TRBV25-1 and J usage is TRBJ2-1; unclear D gene. The CDR3 is 15 residues long. CDR1 is MGHDK, CDR2 SYGVNS, per germline. V was trimmed by 5 bases and J by 0 bases, leaving 11 bases between them. The CDR3 loop reads CASSPSWSSYNEQFF. The CDR3 DNA reads as TGTGCCAGCAGTCCCAGCTGGAGCTCCTACAATGAGCAGTTCTTC.

V and J are TRBV5-1 and TRBJ1-6, with D possibly TRBD1 on 6 matching bases. This CDR3 has 15 amino acids. Germline CDR1 SGHRS, CDR2 YFSETQ. V was cut by 4 bases and J by 5 bases, with 13 bases left in between. The CDR3 region is CASSPMTGNNSPLHF. CDR3 in DNA: TGCGCCAGCAGCCCCATGACAGGCAATAATTCACCCCTCCACTTT.

The J gene is TRBJ2-7, the V gene TRBV7-9; TRBD2 matches at 8 bases. V dropped 5 bases and J dropped 2; count of bases not matched to a gene: 5. The CDR3 runs 14 residues. Germline-derived CDR1 and CDR2 are SEHNR and FQNEAQ (reference sequence). CDR3 sequence reads: CASSVTSGPYEQYF. As DNA, the CDR3 is TGTGCCAGCAGCGTCACTAGCGGCCCCTACGAGCAGTACTTC.

The chain joins TRBV19 to TRBJ2-1, with 8 bases fitting TRBD1. The CDR3 has 17 amino acids. With 7 bases clipped from V and 4 bases from J, the junction kept 15 bases outside the gene matches. Germline CDR1 is LNHDA and CDR2 is SQIVND (reference sequence). CDR3 in amino acids: CASNDFFTGGLYNEQFF. CDR3 nucleotides: TGTGCCAGTAATGACTTCTTCACAGGGGGGTTATACAATGAGCAGTTCTTC. The variable domain in full, completed from reference TRBV19 and TRBJ2-1, reads DGGITQSPKYLFRKEGQNVTLSCEQNLNHDAMYWYRQDPGQGLRLIYYSQIVNDFQKGDIAEGYSVSREKKESFPLTVTSAQKNPTAFYLCASNDFFTGGLYNEQFFGPGTRLTVL.

This chain uses TRBV7-6 with TRBJ2-2; 7 bases map to TRBD1. The CDR3 spans 16 residues. The ends lost 1 base at V and 1 base at J; junction bases unmatched: 3. CDR1 is SGHVS and CDR2 is FNYEAQ in the germline V gene. CDR3 sequence (DNA): TGTGCCAGCAGCTTAGAGGGGGCCGAGAACACCGGGGAGCTGTTTTTT. This gives the protein CASSLEGAENTGELFF.

The chain employs TRBV19 and TRBJ1-2; TRBD1 agrees at 7 bases. V was clipped by 6 bases and J by 10 bases; unmatched bases: 11. The CDR3 consists of 13 residues. Germline V gene sequence: CDR1 LNHDA, CDR2 SQIVND (reference sequence). Written as DNA, the CDR3 is TGTGCCAGTAGAGACCTCGGACAGGCTTCCTACACCTTC. Encoded protein: CASRDLGQASYTF.

This chain joins TRBV27 and TRBJ1-5; the D gene is possibly TRBD1 (6 bases). CDR3 length: 14 amino acids. The germline gives CDR1 MNHEY, CDR2 SMNVEV (reference sequence). V was trimmed by 5 bases and J by 10 bases, leaving 18 bases between them. CDR3 in amino acids: CASSPGQTRSPQHF. The CDR3 coding sequence is TGTGCCAGCAGTCCAGGACAGACTCGTTCCCCCCAGCATTTT.

As concerns this clone: Other nucleotide sequences in the sample specify the same CDR3. The V gene is TRBV5-1, the J gene TRBJ2-2, with 7 bases that match TRBD1. This CDR3 region has 16 residues. V shed 0 bases and J 2 bases; nucleotides not matched to a gene: 4. CDR1 and CDR2 (germline): SGHRS, YFSETQ. Here the CDR3 DNA reads TGCGCCAGCAGCTTGGGGGGGACAGCCAACACCGGGGAGCTGTTTTTT. It is translated as CASSLGGTANTGELFF.

The chain links TRBV6-5 to TRBJ1-5; 8 bases line up with TRBD1. Trimming at V came to 0 bases and at J to 5 bases, leaving 3 bases not matched to a gene. The CDR3 spans 15 residues. Germline V gene lookup returns CDR1 MNHEY and CDR2 SVGAGI. The CDR3 loop reads CASSYSAGGYQPQHF. The CDR3 DNA sequence: TGTGCCAGCAGTTACTCGGCAGGGGGCTATCAGCCCCAGCATTTT.

V gene TRBV27 combines with J gene TRBJ2-3; 8 bases align to TRBD2. V trimming: 6 bases; J trimming: 2 bases; junction bases outside the gene matches: 7. The CDR3 has 15 residues. Per the germline V gene, CDR1 is MNHEY and CDR2 is SMNVEV (reference sequence). CDR3 sequence reads: CASRKERGYTDTQYF. Written as DNA, the CDR3 is TGTGCCAGCAGGAAGGAGCGGGGGTACACAGATACGCAGTATTTT.

This chain connects TRBV28 to TRBJ1-5; D perhaps matches TRBD1 (5 bases). The CDR3 spans 15 residues. Trimming removed 5 bases from V and 8 bases from J, with 19 bases in between. Looked up from germline, CDR1 is MDHEN and CDR2 is SYDVKM. CDR3 sequence: CASSAAGGGREPQHF. In DNA, the CDR3 is TGTGCCAGCAGTGCCGCGGGGGGTGGGAGGGAGCCCCAGCATTTT.

The chain links TRBV5-6 to TRBJ2-3, with 9 bases aligning to TRBD2. Germline trimming cut 4 bases from V and 7 bases from J; bases unmatched to any gene: 16. The CDR3 is 17 residues long. Germline V gene sequence: CDR1 SGHDT, CDR2 YYEEEE. The CDR3 sequence: CASSPSGTSPLMYTQYF. The CDR3 bases are TGTGCCAGCAGCCCCTCTGGGACTAGCCCCTTGATGTATACGCAGTATTTT.